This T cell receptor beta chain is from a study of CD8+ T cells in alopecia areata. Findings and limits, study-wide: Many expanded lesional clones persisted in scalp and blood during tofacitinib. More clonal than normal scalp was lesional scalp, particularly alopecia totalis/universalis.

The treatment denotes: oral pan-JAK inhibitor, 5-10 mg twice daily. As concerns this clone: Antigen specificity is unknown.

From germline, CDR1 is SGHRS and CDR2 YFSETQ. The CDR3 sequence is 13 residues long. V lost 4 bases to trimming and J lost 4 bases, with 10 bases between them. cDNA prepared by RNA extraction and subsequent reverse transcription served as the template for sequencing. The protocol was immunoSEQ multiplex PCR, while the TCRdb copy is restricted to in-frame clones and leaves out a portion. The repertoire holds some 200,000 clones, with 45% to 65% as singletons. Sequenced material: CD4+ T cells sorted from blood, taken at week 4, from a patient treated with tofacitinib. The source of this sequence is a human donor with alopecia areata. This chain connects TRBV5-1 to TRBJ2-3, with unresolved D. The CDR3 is CASSRRRADTQYF. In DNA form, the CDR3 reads TGCGCCAGCAGCAGACGGCGAGCAGATACGCAGTATTTT.